Each of the 11 T cell receptor beta chains below was sequenced from the same sample in a study of early T cells in non-severe SARS-CoV-2 infection. TCRdb itself ran the 5' RACE reads through MiXCR, one entry per CDR3 protein. Of tens of thousands of distinct CDR3 sequences in the sample, 7.5% to 9.5% were seen once. Sample: whole blood. These receptors originate from an adult who was a healthcare worker with PCR-confirmed SARS-CoV-2 infection or an uninfected control (not recorded which).

This chain connects TRBV28 to TRBJ1-6; TRBD1 aligns across 8 bases. Trimming took 4 bases from V and 10 from J; bases not matched to a gene: 9. The CDR3 spans 15 residues. Germline loops: CDR1 MDHEN, CDR2 SYDVKM. As DNA, the CDR3 is TGTGCCAGCAGTTCTCAGACAGGGGTCGGATCACCCCTCCACTTT. Amino acids: CASSSQTGVGSPLHF.

This rearrangement joins TRBV24-1 to TRBJ2-1; D unclear. Germline CDR1 is KGHDR and CDR2 is SFDVKD. The V end was cut by 9 bases, the J end by 5 bases, with 10 bases between. This CDR3 region has 12 residues. CDR3 coding DNA: TGTGCCACCCTGGGGTCCGACAATGAGCAGTTCTTC. This sequence encodes CATLGSDNEQFF.

CDR3 bases: TGCGCCAGCAGGCTTTTACCAGAGGATGAGCAGTTCTTC. As protein: CASRLLPEDEQFF. V usage is TRBV5-1 and J usage is TRBJ2-1; no firm D call. The CDR3 has 13 residues. The V end lost 5 bases, the J end lost 8 bases, and 14 bases lay between the germline ends. In germline, CDR1 is SGHRS, CDR2 YFSETQ.

This clonotype was counted at least ten times. The J gene is TRBJ1-5, the V gene TRBV6-1; 7 bases match TRBD1. After removal of 7 bases from V and 8 bases from J, the junction contained 8 bases not matched to a gene. The CDR3 is made up of 13 amino acids. CDR1 and CDR2 (germline): MNHNS, SASEGT. The CDR3 loop is CASIETGEKPQHF. In nucleotides, the CDR3 is TGTGCCAGCATCGAAACAGGGGAAAAGCCCCAGCATTTT.

This clonotype has a count of ten or more. The chain carries TRBV12-3 or TRBV12-4 and TRBJ2-1, with 10 bases identical to TRBD2. The CDR3 is 15 amino acids. V trimming: 3 bases; J trimming: 8 bases; junction bases outside the gene matches: 7. In nucleotides, the CDR3 is TGTGCCAGCAGTTTTCAAGCGGGGGGGCCCTATGAGCAGTTCTTC. This codes for CASSFQAGGPYEQFF.

The V call is TRBV6-2 or TRBV6-3, the J call TRBJ2-1, with 10 bases fitting TRBD2. In germline, CDR1 is MNHEY, CDR2 SVGEGT. V gave up 7 bases and J gave up 7 bases; unmatched junction bases: 10. The length of the CDR3 is 15 residues. In DNA, the CDR3 is TGTGCCAGCACCCGGTGGGGGACTAGCGAAAATGAGCAGTTCTTC. Translated, it gives CASTRWGTSENEQFF.

This clonotype was seen a few times. The chain has TRBV2 and TRBJ2-3; D is uncertain. The CDR3 totals 12 residues. In germline, CDR1 is SNHLY, CDR2 FYNNEI. The V gene lost 3 bases and the J gene lost 6 bases, with 7 bases spanning the gap. The CDR3 nucleotides are TGTGCCAGCAGTGACAATGCGGATACGCAGTATTTT. It yields the protein CASSDNADTQYF.

There are many counts of this clonotype. The chain employs TRBV10-3 and TRBJ1-3, with no clear D. The CDR3 is 16 amino acids. V was cut by 2 bases and J by 0 bases, with 11 bases left in between. Germline loops: CDR1 ENHRY, CDR2 SYGVKD. The CDR3 region is CAISEAAWYSGNTIYF. CDR3 sequence (DNA): TGTGCCATCAGTGAGGCCGCCTGGTACTCTGGAAACACCATATATTTT.

This clonotype appeared a few times. J is TRBJ2-7 and V is TRBV20-1; a weak D match, TRBD1 (7 bases). Germline values: CDR1 DFQATT, CDR2 SNEGSKA (reference sequence). The ends were cut back, 5 bases at V and 6 bases at J, with 20 bases in the middle. The CDR3 runs 14 residues. The CDR3 sequence is CSAVLRGDPLEQYF. In DNA form, the CDR3 reads TGCAGTGCTGTCCTCAGGGGGGACCCTCTCGAGCAGTACTTC.

This clonotype was seen a few times. The chain has TRBV27 and TRBJ1-2; unclear D gene. The CDR3 is 14 residues long. Germline V lookup: CDR1 MNHEY, CDR2 SMNVEV (reference sequence). V lost 2 bases, J lost 2 bases, and 9 bases lay in between. DNA for the CDR3: TGTGCCAGCAGTTTAGGAGCCTTGAACTATGGCTACACCTTC. Protein: CASSLGALNYGYTF.

This clonotype appeared many times. The chain couples TRBV7-8 to TRBJ1-1, with D tentatively TRBD1 (6 bases). CDR1 is SGHVS, CDR2 FQNEAQ, per germline. The CDR3 sequence is 16 residues long. The V end was cut by 1 base, the J end by 5 bases, with 17 bases between. The CDR3 sequence is CASSLGPQGRGTEAFF. As DNA, the CDR3 is TGTGCCAGCAGCTTAGGACCCCAGGGGCGAGGGACTGAAGCTTTCTTT.